This T cell receptor (beta chain) originates from a study of yellow fever vaccine responses in identical twins. Findings of the study overall: In identical twins, vaccine T cell responses appeared partly shared and partly individual.

The CDR3 has 11 amino acids. Looked up from germline, CDR1 is SEHNR and CDR2 is FQNEAQ (reference sequence). Trimming pared 2 bases from V and 2 bases from J, leaving 1 base between. A single record per CDR3 protein comes from TCRdb applying MiXCR to the RT-PCR reads. The repertoire holds about 9,000 distinct CDR3 sequences, with 75% to 90% as singletons. With respect to this clonotype: The antigen remains undetermined.

This clonotype originated in a woman between 18 and 29 years old who received the yellow fever vaccine. This material consisted of T cells from blood (PBMCs), unsorted or a sorted subset (not recorded which), taken before or after yellow fever vaccination (not recorded which). This chain links TRBV7-9 with TRBJ2-7, with D uncertain. The CDR3 DNA reads as TGTGCCAGCAGCTTAACCTACGAGCAGTACTTC. As protein: CASSLTYEQYF.